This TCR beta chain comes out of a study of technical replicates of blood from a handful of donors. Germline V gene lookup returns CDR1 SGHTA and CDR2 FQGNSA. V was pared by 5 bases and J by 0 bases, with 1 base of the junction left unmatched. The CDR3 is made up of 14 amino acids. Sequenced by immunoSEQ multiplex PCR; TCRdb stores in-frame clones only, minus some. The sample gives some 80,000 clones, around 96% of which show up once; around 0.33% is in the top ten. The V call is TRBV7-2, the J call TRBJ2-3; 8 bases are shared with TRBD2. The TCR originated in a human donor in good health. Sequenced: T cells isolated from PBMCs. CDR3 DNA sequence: TGTGCCAGCAGCCCTAGCGGGAGCACAGATACGCAGTATTTT. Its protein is CASSPSGSTDTQYF.